Each of the 3 T cell receptor beta chains below was sequenced from the same sample in a study of T cell clonality in common variable immunodeficiency. Sequencing was performed with immunoSEQ multiplex PCR; in TCRdb, only in-frame clones are kept and a portion is missing. Sampling found approximately 46,000 clones, none seen once. Material for sequencing was peripheral blood mononuclear cells. These receptors were collected from a person aged 18 to 70 in good health.

This clone was recorded many times. The CDR3 end lies 3 residues beyond the end of the read and is filled in from the germline J gene. The chain is built from TRBV20-1 and TRBJ2-1; TRBD2 matches 12 bases. CDR3 length equals 14 residues. Trimming at V came to 5 bases and at J to 6 bases, leaving 5 bases not matched to a gene. The germline V gene has CDR1 DFQATT and CDR2 SNEGSKA (reference sequence). The chain's CDR3 is CSAPSGGEINEQFF. CDR3 DNA (partial): TGCAGTGCTCCTAGCGGGGGGGAAATCAATGAG.

This clone was detected ten times or more. Sequencing ends 3 residues short of the CDR3 end; the germline J gene provides the rest. The genes are TRBV19 and TRBJ2-5; tentatively, D is TRBD1 (5 bases). V dropped 3 bases and J dropped 1 base, with 12 bases sitting between them. Germline CDR1 is LNHDA and CDR2 is SQIVND (reference sequence). The CDR3 consists of 15 residues. Here the CDR3 reads CASSIFMGPQETQYF. The covered CDR3 bases are TGTGCCAGTAGTATCTTTATGGGGCCCCAAGAGACC.

This clone was picked up a small number of times. The read halts 3 residues ahead of the CDR3 end, with the missing end drawn from the germline J gene. V usage is TRBV30 and J usage is TRBJ1-2; no definite D call. The CDR3 totals 13 residues. Germline CDR1 and CDR2: GTSNPN and SVGIG (reference sequence). CDR3 in amino acids: CAWSLGQADTYTF. The part of the CDR3 DNA that was read is TGTGCCTGGAGCCTTGGGCAGGCAGATACC.